This entry features one TCR beta chain sequence. The target antigen is unknown. This entry is derived from a study of Graves' ophthalmopathy and Graves' hyperthyroidism. On the study more broadly: Peripheral blood was gathered at first diagnosis, ahead of any treatment whatsoever. Study-level findings and limits: The blood repertoire also included most expanded thyroid clonotypes above 0.001 frequency.

Moderate-to-severe activity, with CAS ≥3, NOSPECS ≥4 and duration under 3 months, characterized the donors with ophthalmopathy. Using RNA transcripts, the TCR beta CDR3 regions were amplified. HTBI primers served in a first-round RT-PCR, which a second-round multiplex PCR followed. MiXCR was run by TCRdb on the multiplex PCR reads, yielding one entry per CDR3 protein. The table lists under 200,000 distinct CDR3 sequences, 30% to 45% of them singletons. The sequenced material came from peripheral blood. The receptor was isolated from a woman between 35 and 50 years old with Graves' ophthalmopathy.

CDR3 DNA: TGTGCCAGCAGACTCACCGGGACAGGGTTCACTGAAGCTTTCTTT. Its protein is CASRLTGTGFTEAFF. V usage is TRBV6-1 and J usage is TRBJ1-1; 9 bases are a match to TRBD1. From germline, CDR1 is MNHNS and CDR2 SASEGT. Trimming took 6 bases from V and 4 from J; bases not matched to a gene: 9. The CDR3 consists of 15 residues.